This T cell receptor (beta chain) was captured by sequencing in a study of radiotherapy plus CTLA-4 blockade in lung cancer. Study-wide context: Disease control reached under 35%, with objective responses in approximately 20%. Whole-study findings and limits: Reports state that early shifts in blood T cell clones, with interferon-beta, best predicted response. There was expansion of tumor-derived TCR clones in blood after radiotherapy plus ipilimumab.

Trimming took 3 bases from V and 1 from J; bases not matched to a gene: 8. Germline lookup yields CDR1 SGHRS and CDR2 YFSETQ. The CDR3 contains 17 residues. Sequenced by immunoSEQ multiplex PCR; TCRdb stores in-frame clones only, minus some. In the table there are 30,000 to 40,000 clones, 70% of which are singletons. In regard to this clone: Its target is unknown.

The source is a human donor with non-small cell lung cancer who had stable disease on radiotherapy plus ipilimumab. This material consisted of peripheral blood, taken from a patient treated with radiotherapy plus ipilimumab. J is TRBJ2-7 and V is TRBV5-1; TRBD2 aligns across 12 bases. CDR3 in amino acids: CASSSNSGLAGSYEQYF. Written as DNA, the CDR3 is TGCGCCAGCAGCTCCAACTCCGGACTAGCGGGGTCCTACGAGCAGTACTTC.